This paragraph reports one T cell receptor beta chain. This sample includes further DNA sequences coding for the same CDR3. Generated by immunoSEQ multiplex PCR, the TCRdb table keeps only in-frame clones and is missing some. This sample carries over 120,000 clones, roughly 84% of them seen once, and the ten largest clones take 35% to 45%. The data are from a study of blood T cell repertoires in COVID-19. For the study at large: The United States, Italy and Spain supplied acute and convalescent COVID-19 samples.

Trimming took 1 base from V and 2 from J, leaving 8 bases between them. The CDR3 is 14 amino acids. The germline V gene encodes CDR1 SEHNR and CDR2 FQNEAQ (reference sequence). The sample consisted of peripheral blood. The J gene is TRBJ1-1, the V gene TRBV7-9; the D gene is possibly TRBD1 (6 bases). The receptor comes from a human donor in a cohort sampled during active COVID-19. The CDR3 region is CASSLGQANTEAFF. For the CDR3, the DNA is TGTGCCAGCAGCTTAGGACAGGCCAACACTGAAGCTTTCTTT.